Sequencing of this T cell receptor beta chain was carried out in a study of shared clonotypes between healthy human individuals. Study-level background: The cohort comprised a couple of women and a few men. Their ages spanned 18 to 49 years.

Whole-study findings and limits: Clonotype sharing among donors likely depends on sequencing depth.

V was pared by 0 bases and J by 11 bases, with 16 bases between. Germline loops: CDR1 GTSNPN, CDR2 SVGIG (reference sequence). CDR3 length equals 14 residues. The sample holds a few counts of this clone. Its target is not known. In the CD4+ fraction, cells were divided into CD45RA+ naive and CD45RA-negative memory subsets. In replicate PCRs of sorted subsets, approximately 210 ng DNA, 29,000 or so T cell genomes, was used. TCRdb keeps only in-frame clones here, not all; method: immunoSEQ multiplex PCR. This repertoire shows more than 2 million clones, 85% to 95% found once; its top ten account for 0.1% to 0.15%.

This chain connects TRBV30 to TRBJ1-4; D may be TRBD1 (6 bases). Sequenced: naive CD4+ T cells sorted from blood. Subset described: CD45RA+ positively selected. The TCR was taken from a man younger than 35 in good health. The CDR3 here is CAWSVTGGEEKLFF. The CDR3 region has the DNA TGTGCCTGGAGTGTGACAGGAGGGGAGGAGAAACTGTTTTTT.